The 7 T cell receptor beta chains listed next were all sequenced from one sample in a study of blood T cell repertoires in COVID-19. Clones were read by immunoSEQ multiplex PCR, and TCRdb kept only the in-frame ones, dropping some. The sample shows fewer than 250,000 clones, approximately 84% of them seen only once. The specimen was PBMCs or T cells enriched from blood (not recorded which). These receptors came from a woman aged 25-40 years who had recovered from COVID-19.

The CDR3 DNA follows: TGTGCCAGTAGTTCCCCGACCTCTCCGGGGACCGGGGAGCTGTTTTTT. As protein: CASSSPTSPGTGELFF. The chain has TRBV19 and TRBJ2-2; maybe TRBD2 (5 bases). V was trimmed by 5 bases and J by 5 bases, leaving 18 bases between them. CDR1 and CDR2 (germline): LNHDA, SQIVND (reference sequence). The CDR3 runs to 16 residues.

The chain couples TRBV7-2 to TRBJ2-3; TRBD2 might be the D (5 bases). The CDR3 consists of 15 residues. V dropped 5 bases and J dropped 5 bases, with 17 bases sitting between them. Germline values: CDR1 SGHTA, CDR2 FQGNSA. CDR3 sequence: CASSVLRGSRDTQYF. The CDR3 DNA follows: TGTGCCAGCAGCGTCTTGAGAGGGAGCCGAGATACGCAGTATTTT.

V gene TRBV30 combines with J gene TRBJ1-6; unclear D gene. V dropped 4 bases and J dropped 0 bases, with 16 bases sitting between them. Germline V gene sequence: CDR1 GTSNPN, CDR2 SVGIG (reference sequence). The CDR3 runs to 17 residues. The CDR3 nucleotides are TGTGCCTGGAACGCGGTTGGTGGGAGCTCCTATAATTCACCCCTCCACTTT. It codes for CAWNAVGGSSYNSPLHF.

The chain is built from TRBV20-1 and TRBJ1-2, with 9 positions matching TRBD1. Germline loops: CDR1 DFQATT, CDR2 SNEGSKA (reference sequence). V shed 6 bases and J 6 bases; nucleotides not matched to a gene: 8. The CDR3 loop spans 13 amino acids. The CDR3 reads CSASRGTGNGYTF. The CDR3 bases are TGCAGTGCCAGTAGGGGGACAGGGAATGGCTACACCTTC.

The V gene is TRBV6-6, the J gene TRBJ1-1, with a possible D match to TRBD1 (6 bases). This CDR3 comprises 14 residues. Trimming pared 6 bases from V and 1 base from J, leaving 12 bases between. The germline V gene has CDR1 MNHNY and CDR2 SVGAGI (reference sequence). Written as DNA, the CDR3 is TGTGCCAGCAGCCAAGGGACAAGGAACACTGAAGCTTTCTTT. Amino acids: CASSQGTRNTEAFF.

This chain connects TRBV4-1 to TRBJ2-2; the D gene is possibly TRBD2 (5 bases). Trimming pared 1 base from V and 8 bases from J, leaving 14 bases between. Germline assignment: CDR1 MGHRA and CDR2 YSYEKL. The CDR3 consists of 15 residues. DNA for the CDR3: TGCGCCAGCAGCCAAGTGAAAACGGGAAGTGGGGAGCTGTTTTTT. This sequence encodes CASSQVKTGSGELFF.

The chain recombines TRBV3-1 (or the pseudogene TRBV3-2) with TRBJ2-2; 7 bases are shared with TRBD2. CDR3 length: 17 amino acids. The V gene's germline CDR1 is LGHDT and CDR2 YNNKEL (reference sequence). V shed 1 base, J shed 6 bases, and the junction held 11 bases outside the gene matches. Here the CDR3 reads CASSQGARGWAPGELFF. CDR3 sequence (DNA): TGTGCCAGCAGCCAAGGGGCGCGGGGGTGGGCCCCCGGGGAGCTGTTTTTT.